A single sample is the source of the 8 T cell receptor beta chains below, sequenced in a study of blood T cell repertoires in COVID-19. Measured with immunoSEQ multiplex PCR; TCRdb has only the in-frame clones, and not every one. The table shows hundreds of thousands of clones, with 80% to 90% occurring only once. The sequenced sample was PBMCs or T cells enriched from blood (not recorded which). These receptors originate from a woman between 18 and 29 years old who had recovered from COVID-19.

The chain links TRBV19 to TRBJ2-2; D remains ambiguous. The CDR3 sequence is 16 residues long. Germline CDR1 reads LNHDA; CDR2 reads SQIVND (reference sequence). V was clipped by 5 bases and J by 0 bases, with 13 bases between them. CDR3 sequence reads: CASSDRSQSNTGELFF. The CDR3 coding sequence is TGTGCCAGTAGTGATCGGTCACAGTCGAACACCGGGGAGCTGTTTTTT.

The V gene is TRBV28, the J gene TRBJ1-2; D is perhaps TRBD1 (5 bases). The CDR3 has 15 residues. Germline CDR1 MDHEN, CDR2 SYDVKM. V lost 4 bases, J lost 7 bases, and 19 bases lay in between. DNA for the CDR3: TGTGCCAGCAGTTCGGCGACAGACAGATCGCGTGGCTACACCTTC. Its translation: CASSSATDRSRGYTF.

This chain links TRBV9 with TRBJ2-1; D perhaps matches TRBD1 (6 bases). With 4 bases removed from V and 3 bases from J, the gap between germline ends came to 14 bases. The CDR3 totals 15 residues. Germline V gene sequence: CDR1 SGDLS, CDR2 YYNGEE. CDR3 loop: CASSRSGQNYNEQFF. The DNA for the CDR3 is TGTGCCAGCAGCCGCAGCGGACAGAACTACAATGAGCAGTTCTTC.

The rearrangement joins TRBV4-3 to TRBJ2-3, with D perhaps TRBD1 (6 bases). Germline CDR1 LGHNA, CDR2 YSLEER. Trimming took off 0 bases at V and 1 base at J, with 11 bases between the two ends. The CDR3 has 16 amino acids. The CDR3 DNA is TGCGCCAGCAGCCAAGATCTTGGGGGCGGCACAGATACGCAGTATTTT. This sequence encodes CASSQDLGGGTDTQYF.

The chain carries TRBV5-4 and TRBJ1-1; D is unresolved. The CDR3 loop spans 11 amino acids. CDR1 is SGHNT, CDR2 YYREEE, per germline (reference sequence). Trimming cost V 4 bases and J 1 base, with 2 bases left between them. CDR3 sequence: CASSRNTEAFF. DNA for the CDR3: TGTGCCAGCAGCCGGAACACTGAAGCTTTCTTT.

This chain's CDR3 is CASQTGTSNQPQHF. The CDR3 DNA sequence: TGTGCCAGCCAGACAGGGACCAGCAATCAGCCCCAGCATTTT. The V and J genes are TRBV28 and TRBJ1-5, with 7 bases matching TRBD1. The ends lost 8 bases at V and 1 base at J; junction bases unmatched: 5. The CDR3 extends over 14 amino acids. Per the germline V gene, CDR1 is MDHEN and CDR2 is SYDVKM.

The V gene is TRBV4-3, the J gene TRBJ1-4; no firm D call. V was clipped by 1 base and J by 4 bases, with 13 bases between them. Germline V gene sequence: CDR1 LGHNA, CDR2 YSLEER. This CDR3 has 16 amino acids. The CDR3 DNA is TGCGCCAGCAGCCAAGGGCCTACGGGAAATAATGAAAAACTGTTTTTT. Amino acid sequence: CASSQGPTGNNEKLFF.

This chain connects TRBV7-8 to TRBJ2-2, with a weak D call TRBD1 (5 bases). The CDR3 length is 16 residues. V was clipped by 1 base and J by 0 bases, with 9 bases between them. Germline CDR1 is SGHVS and CDR2 is FQNEAQ. The CDR3 is CASSLVEGANTGELFF. The DNA for the CDR3 is TGTGCCAGCAGCTTAGTCGAAGGGGCGAACACCGGGGAGCTGTTTTTT.